The present T cell receptor (beta chain) was sequenced within a study of cytomegalovirus exposure and HLA in healthy donors. Whole-study results and caveats: There were reportedly fewer N-insertions in an Asian-associated ancestry cluster than the roughly 700-donor mean, in a later analysis. Researchers reported that a few CMV-associated chains were confirmed in vitro as CMV antigen-specific.

Turning to this clone: Antigen unknown.

The CDR3 covers 17 residues. CDR1 is SGHTA and CDR2 is FQGNSA in the germline V gene. J gave up 6 bases and V 4 bases, and 10 bases lay outside the gene matches. Both 60 Vbeta primers and 13 Jbeta primers went into the PCR. Profiling relied on immunoSEQ multiplex PCR, and the TCRdb table lists in-frame clones only, not all of them. The table shows some 200,000 clones, with approximately 85% occurring only once. This receptor was taken from a woman aged 18-35 years in good health and CMV-seronegative. Sequencing input: PBMCs. The V gene is TRBV7-2, the J gene TRBJ2-2, with 11 bases that match TRBD2. The CDR3 nucleotides read TGTGCCAGCAGCTCACCACTTACTAGCGGGAGTCCCGGGGAGCTGTTTTTT. Its translation is CASSSPLTSGSPGELFF.